A selection of T cell receptor beta chains follows, all from one sample in a study of shared clonotypes between healthy human individuals. The protocol was immunoSEQ multiplex PCR, while the TCRdb copy is restricted to in-frame clones and leaves out a portion. The sample contains about 1 million clones, about three quarters of which appear only once. The specimen was memory CD4+ T cells sorted from blood. These TCRs come from a man aged 18 to 35 in good health. Both conserved end residues are part of each CDR3. A D gene is named only where the DNA matches it firmly. Size values are once, few and many counts, or a class for expanded clones, and some rows have none.

D gene: TRBD1; clone size: few; J gene: TRBJ2-7; V gene: TRBV2; CDR3 protein: CASSERGLGGQGAAQYF; CDR3 DNA: TGTGCCAGCAGTGAACGAGGGTTAGGAGGACAGGGGGCCGCGCAGTACTTC
D gene: TRBD2; clone size: .; J gene: TRBJ2-5; V gene: TRBV7-2; CDR3 protein: CASSLAAGPSGYQETQYF; CDR3 DNA: TGTGCCAGCAGCTTGGCGGCCGGCCCTAGCGGTTACCAAGAGACCCAGTACTTC
D gene: TRBD2; clone size: .; J gene: TRBJ2-1; V gene: TRBV5-6; CDR3 protein: CASSRGERLNDEQFF; CDR3 DNA: TGTGCCAGCAGCCGGGGGGAGCGGCTGAACGATGAGCAGTTCTTC
D gene: .; clone size: .; J gene: TRBJ1-5; V gene: TRBV2; CDR3 protein: CASGGGTFNQPQHF; CDR3 DNA: TGTGCCAGCGGCGGGGGGACCTTTAATCAGCCCCAGCATTTT
D gene: .; clone size: .; J gene: TRBJ2-1; V gene: TRBV4-3; CDR3 protein: CASSQDYTSYNEQFF; CDR3 DNA: TGCGCCAGCAGCCAAGACTACACTTCCTACAATGAGCAGTTCTTC
D gene: .; clone size: .; J gene: TRBJ2-3; V gene: TRBV4-1; CDR3 protein: CASSQEPGRNTDTQYF; CDR3 DNA: TGCGCCAGCAGCCAAGAACCGGGAAGGAACACAGATACGCAGTATTTT
D gene: .; clone size: .; J gene: TRBJ1-1; V gene: TRBV12-5; CDR3 protein: CASGLGEGEAFF; CDR3 DNA: TGTGCTAGTGGTTTGGGGGAAGGGGAGGCTTTCTTT
D gene: .; clone size: .; J gene: TRBJ1-5; V gene: TRBV6-6; CDR3 protein: CASSGRGARQPQHF; CDR3 DNA: TGTGCCAGCAGTGGTCGGGGGGCTCGGCAGCCCCAGCATTTT
D gene: .; clone size: .; J gene: TRBJ2-7; V gene: TRBV7-2; CDR3 protein: CASSFRDVAGGQYF; CDR3 DNA: TGTGCCAGCAGCTTCCGGGACGTGGCCGGCGGGCAGTACTTC
D gene: .; clone size: .; J gene: TRBJ1-4; V gene: TRBV10-2; CDR3 protein: CASSEIGTGEKLFF; CDR3 DNA: TGCGCCAGCAGTGAGATAGGAACGGGAGAAAAACTGTTTTTT
D gene: .; clone size: few; J gene: TRBJ2-1; V gene: TRBV15; CDR3 protein: CATRDGNEQFF; CDR3 DNA: TGTGCCACCAGGGACGGGAATGAGCAGTTCTTC
D gene: .; clone size: .; J gene: TRBJ2-2; V gene: TRBV30; CDR3 protein: CAWSVRRFPGELFF; CDR3 DNA: TGTGCCTGGAGTGTACGTCGGTTTCCCGGGGAGCTGTTTTTT
D gene: TRBD1; clone size: .; J gene: TRBJ1-2; V gene: TRBV6-6; CDR3 protein: CASSSQGVHYGYTF; CDR3 DNA: TGTGCCAGCAGTTCACAGGGGGTGCACTATGGCTACACCTTC
D gene: TRBD1; clone size: once; J gene: TRBJ2-3; V gene: TRBV10-3; CDR3 protein: CAISESGTGTDTQYF; CDR3 DNA: TGTGCCATCAGTGAGTCGGGGACAGGGACAGATACGCAGTATTTT
D gene: .; clone size: .; J gene: TRBJ2-3; V gene: TRBV5-6; CDR3 protein: CASSLGDRGRTSPTDTQYF; CDR3 DNA: TGTGCCAGCAGCTTGGGCGATCGAGGCAGGACCTCCCCCACAGATACGCAGTATTTT
D gene: .; clone size: .; J gene: TRBJ2-4; V gene: TRBV6-1; CDR3 protein: CASSEGTKKNIQYF; CDR3 DNA: TGTGCCAGCAGTGAAGGGACAAAGAAAAACATTCAGTACTTC
D gene: .; clone size: .; J gene: TRBJ1-4; V gene: TRBV28; CDR3 protein: CASTQAGEKLFF; CDR3 DNA: TGTGCCAGCACCCAGGCCGGAGAAAAACTGTTTTTT
D gene: .; clone size: .; J gene: TRBJ2-3; V gene: TRBV6-1; CDR3 protein: CASSEWLTRTDTQYF; CDR3 DNA: TGTGCCAGCAGTGAATGGCTGACACGCACAGATACGCAGTATTTT
D gene: .; clone size: .; J gene: TRBJ2-3; V gene: TRBV29-1; CDR3 protein: CSVDSTGTDTQYF; CDR3 DNA: TGCAGCGTTGATTCCACCGGCACAGATACGCAGTATTTT
D gene: TRBD1; clone size: once; J gene: TRBJ2-2; V gene: TRBV4-3; CDR3 protein: CASSRQGTGELFF; CDR3 DNA: TGCGCCAGCAGCCGACAGGGCACCGGGGAGCTGTTTTTT
D gene: TRBD1; clone size: once; J gene: TRBJ2-5; V gene: TRBV5-4; CDR3 protein: CASSADRGGETQYF; CDR3 DNA: TGTGCCAGCAGCGCAGACAGGGGCGGGGAGACCCAGTACTTC
D gene: TRBD1; clone size: .; J gene: TRBJ1-2; V gene: TRBV11-2; CDR3 protein: CASSLAQGGNYGYTF; CDR3 DNA: TGTGCCAGCAGCTTAGCCCAGGGGGGGAACTATGGCTACACCTTC
D gene: .; clone size: .; J gene: TRBJ2-3; V gene: TRBV6-5; CDR3 protein: CASSSPGTDTQYF; CDR3 DNA: TGTGCCAGCAGCTCCCCTGGCACAGATACGCAGTATTTT
D gene: .; clone size: .; J gene: TRBJ1-2; V gene: TRBV6-1; CDR3 protein: CASRGGTETNYGYTF; CDR3 DNA: TGTGCCAGCAGGGGAGGGACCGAAACTAACTATGGCTACACCTTC
D gene: TRBD1; clone size: .; J gene: TRBJ2-1; V gene: TRBV6-5; CDR3 protein: CASGRDRDNEQFF; CDR3 DNA: TGTGCCAGCGGCCGGGACAGGGACAATGAGCAGTTCTTC
D gene: TRBD2; clone size: .; J gene: TRBJ2-1; V gene: TRBV7-6; CDR3 protein: CASSLVAGGDNEQFF; CDR3 DNA: TGTGCCAGCAGCTTAGTAGCGGGGGGGGACAATGAGCAGTTCTTC
D gene: TRBD1; clone size: .; J gene: TRBJ1-5; V gene: TRBV7-8; CDR3 protein: CASSPRQGGDNQPQHF; CDR3 DNA: TGTGCCAGCAGCCCCAGACAGGGGGGGGATAATCAGCCCCAGCATTTT
D gene: .; clone size: .; J gene: TRBJ2-2; V gene: TRBV7-2; CDR3 protein: CASSYGLTGELFF; CDR3 DNA: TGTGCCAGCAGCTACGGGCTCACCGGGGAGCTGTTTTTT
D gene: .; clone size: .; J gene: TRBJ2-5; V gene: TRBV19; CDR3 protein: CASSTPPFAGLKIPTQYF; CDR3 DNA: TGTGCCAGTAGTACCCCTCCATTCGCGGGACTCAAAATCCCCACCCAGTACTTC
D gene: .; clone size: .; J gene: TRBJ1-5; V gene: TRBV5-6; CDR3 protein: CASSSYGVNQPQHF; CDR3 DNA: TGTGCCAGCAGCTCCTACGGGGTCAATCAGCCCCAGCATTTT
D gene: TRBD1; clone size: few; J gene: TRBJ1-2; V gene: TRBV30; CDR3 protein: CAWSVGQVPGGYTF; CDR3 DNA: TGTGCCTGGAGTGTCGGACAGGTCCCTGGTGGCTACACCTTC
D gene: TRBD2; clone size: .; J gene: TRBJ2-7; V gene: TRBV4-1; CDR3 protein: CASSQLAGGNYEQYF; CDR3 DNA: TGCGCCAGCAGCCAACTAGCGGGAGGTAACTACGAGCAGTACTTC
D gene: .; clone size: .; J gene: TRBJ1-1; V gene: TRBV14; CDR3 protein: CASSGLLGLSGLNTEAFF; CDR3 DNA: TGTGCCAGCAGCGGACTCCTTGGGCTGTCGGGGTTGAACACTGAAGCTTTCTTT
D gene: .; clone size: few; J gene: TRBJ1-6; V gene: TRBV28; CDR3 protein: CASSLRGFSPLHF; CDR3 DNA: TGTGCCAGCAGTTTAAGGGGCTTTTCACCCCTCCACTTT
D gene: TRBD1; clone size: .; J gene: TRBJ1-1; V gene: TRBV5-1; CDR3 protein: CASSPGGAGGTEAFF; CDR3 DNA: TGCGCCAGCAGCCCGGGAGGTGCAGGGGGCACTGAAGCTTTCTTT
D gene: .; clone size: once; J gene: TRBJ1-2; V gene: TRBV4-3; CDR3 protein: CASSPDSFNYGYTF; CDR3 DNA: TGCGCCAGCAGCCCCGACAGTTTTAACTATGGCTACACCTTC
D gene: .; clone size: .; J gene: TRBJ1-1; V gene: TRBV19; CDR3 protein: CASSFLTLNTEAFF; CDR3 DNA: TGTGCCAGTAGTTTCCTGACCCTCAACACTGAAGCTTTCTTT
D gene: .; clone size: .; J gene: TRBJ2-1; V gene: TRBV28; CDR3 protein: CASSATGKYEQFF; CDR3 DNA: TGTGCCAGCAGCGCCACAGGGAAGTATGAGCAGTTCTTC
D gene: .; clone size: few; J gene: TRBJ2-2; V gene: TRBV7-2; CDR3 protein: CASSLAGTGELFF; CDR3 DNA: TGTGCCAGCAGTTTGGCAGGAACCGGGGAGCTGTTTTTT
D gene: .; clone size: .; J gene: TRBJ2-7; V gene: TRBV18; CDR3 protein: CASSPDGFYEQYF; CDR3 DNA: TGTGCCAGCTCCCCCGACGGATTCTACGAGCAGTACTTC
D gene: .; clone size: .; J gene: TRBJ2-2; V gene: TRBV13; CDR3 protein: CASSLYGGTDTGELFF; CDR3 DNA: TGTGCCAGCAGCTTATATGGGGGAACGGACACCGGGGAGCTGTTTTTT
D gene: TRBD2; clone size: .; J gene: TRBJ2-2; V gene: TRBV18; CDR3 protein: CASSRKNWEGTGELFF; CDR3 DNA: TGTGCCAGCTCACGAAAGAATTGGGAGGGCACCGGGGAGCTGTTTTTT
D gene: .; clone size: .; J gene: TRBJ2-5; V gene: TRBV5-1; CDR3 protein: CASSLLGAREETQYF; CDR3 DNA: TGCGCCAGCAGCTTGTTAGGGGCGCGGGAAGAGACCCAGTACTTC
D gene: .; clone size: .; J gene: TRBJ2-4; V gene: TRBV6-1; CDR3 protein: CASSVSQNIQYF; CDR3 DNA: TGTGCCAGCAGTGTGAGTCAAAACATTCAGTACTTC
D gene: TRBD2; clone size: .; J gene: TRBJ2-1; V gene: TRBV4-3; CDR3 protein: CASSQAWTSGRVNEQFF; CDR3 DNA: TGCGCCAGCAGCCAGGCCTGGACTAGCGGGAGGGTCAATGAGCAGTTCTTC
D gene: .; clone size: .; J gene: TRBJ2-5; V gene: TRBV27; CDR3 protein: CASSRGLGETQYF; CDR3 DNA: TGTGCCAGCAGCCGGGGGTTGGGGGAGACCCAGTACTTC
D gene: .; clone size: .; J gene: TRBJ2-1; V gene: TRBV7-2; CDR3 protein: CASSEGSSRYNEQFF; CDR3 DNA: TGTGCCAGCAGCGAGGGCTCTAGCCGATACAATGAGCAGTTCTTC
D gene: .; clone size: few; J gene: TRBJ1-2; V gene: TRBV28; CDR3 protein: CASSSLFGYTF; CDR3 DNA: TGTGCCAGCAGTTCTCTTTTCGGCTACACCTTC
D gene: .; clone size: .; J gene: TRBJ2-5; V gene: TRBV7-9; CDR3 protein: CASSWVGETQYF; CDR3 DNA: TGTGCCAGCAGCTGGGTGGGGGAGACCCAGTACTTC